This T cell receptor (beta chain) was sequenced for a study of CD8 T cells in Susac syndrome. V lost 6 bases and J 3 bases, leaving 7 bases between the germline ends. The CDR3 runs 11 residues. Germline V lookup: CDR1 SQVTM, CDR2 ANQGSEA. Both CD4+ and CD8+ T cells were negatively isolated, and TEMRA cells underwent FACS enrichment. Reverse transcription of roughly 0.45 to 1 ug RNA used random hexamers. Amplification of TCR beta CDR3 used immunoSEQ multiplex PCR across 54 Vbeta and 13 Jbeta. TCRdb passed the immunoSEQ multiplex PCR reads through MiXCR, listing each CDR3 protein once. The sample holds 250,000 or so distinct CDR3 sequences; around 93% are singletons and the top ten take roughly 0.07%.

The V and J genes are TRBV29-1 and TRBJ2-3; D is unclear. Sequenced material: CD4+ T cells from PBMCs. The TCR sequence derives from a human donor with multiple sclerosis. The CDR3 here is CSVQGTDTQYF. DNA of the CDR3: TGCAGCGTACAAGGAACAGATACGCAGTATTTT.